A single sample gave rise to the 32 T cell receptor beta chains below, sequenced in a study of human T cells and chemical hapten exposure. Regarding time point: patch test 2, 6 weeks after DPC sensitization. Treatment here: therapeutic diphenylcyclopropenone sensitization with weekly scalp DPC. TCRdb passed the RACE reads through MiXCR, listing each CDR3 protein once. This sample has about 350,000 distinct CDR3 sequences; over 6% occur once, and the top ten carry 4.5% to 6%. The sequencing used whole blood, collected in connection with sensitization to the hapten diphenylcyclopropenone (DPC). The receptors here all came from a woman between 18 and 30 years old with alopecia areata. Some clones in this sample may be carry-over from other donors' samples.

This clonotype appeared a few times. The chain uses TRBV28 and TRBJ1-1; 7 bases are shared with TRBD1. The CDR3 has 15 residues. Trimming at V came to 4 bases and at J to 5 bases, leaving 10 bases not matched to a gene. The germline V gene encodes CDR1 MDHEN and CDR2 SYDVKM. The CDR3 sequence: CASSSVQGSDTEAFF. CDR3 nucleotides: TGTGCCAGCAGTTCCGTACAGGGGAGTGATACTGAAGCTTTCTTT.

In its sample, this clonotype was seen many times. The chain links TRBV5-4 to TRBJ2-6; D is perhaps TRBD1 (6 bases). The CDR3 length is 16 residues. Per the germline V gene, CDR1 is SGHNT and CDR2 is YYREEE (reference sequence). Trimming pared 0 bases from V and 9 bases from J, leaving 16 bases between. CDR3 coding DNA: TGTGCCAGCAGCTTGGCGGACAGCAGTGTAATCAACGTCCTGACTTTC. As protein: CASSLADSSVINVLTF.

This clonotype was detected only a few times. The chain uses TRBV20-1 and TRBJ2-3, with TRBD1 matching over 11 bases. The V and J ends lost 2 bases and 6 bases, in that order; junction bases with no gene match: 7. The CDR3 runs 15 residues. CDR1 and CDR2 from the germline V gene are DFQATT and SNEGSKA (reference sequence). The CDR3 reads CSARKDRGLGDTQYF. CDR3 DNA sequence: TGCAGTGCTAGAAAGGACAGGGGGCTGGGGGATACGCAGTATTTT.

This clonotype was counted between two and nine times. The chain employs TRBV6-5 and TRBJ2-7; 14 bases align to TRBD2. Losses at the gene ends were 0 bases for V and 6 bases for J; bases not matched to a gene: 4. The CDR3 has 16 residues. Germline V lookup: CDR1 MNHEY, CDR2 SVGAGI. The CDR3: CASSYSTSGGAVEQYF. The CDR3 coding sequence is TGTGCCAGCAGTTACTCGACTAGCGGGGGGGCCGTCGAGCAGTACTTC.

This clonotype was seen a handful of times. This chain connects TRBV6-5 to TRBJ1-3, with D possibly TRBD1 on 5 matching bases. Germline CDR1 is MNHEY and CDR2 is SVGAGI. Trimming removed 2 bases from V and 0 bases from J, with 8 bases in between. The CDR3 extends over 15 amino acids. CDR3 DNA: TGTGCCAGCAGTTACCTGGGGCCCTCTGGAAACACCATATATTTT. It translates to CASSYLGPSGNTIYF.

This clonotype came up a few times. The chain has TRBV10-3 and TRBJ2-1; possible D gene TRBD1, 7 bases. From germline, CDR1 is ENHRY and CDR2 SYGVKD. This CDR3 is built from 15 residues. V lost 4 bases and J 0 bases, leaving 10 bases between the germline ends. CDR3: CAISVRDSSYNEQFF. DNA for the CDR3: TGTGCCATCAGTGTGCGGGACAGCTCCTACAATGAGCAGTTCTTC.

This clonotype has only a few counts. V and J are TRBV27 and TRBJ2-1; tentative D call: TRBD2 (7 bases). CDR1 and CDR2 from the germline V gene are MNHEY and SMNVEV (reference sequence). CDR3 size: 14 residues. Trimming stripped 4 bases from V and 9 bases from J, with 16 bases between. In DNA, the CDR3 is TGTGCCAGCAGTTACAGGGAGGGGACTGGTGAGCAGTTCTTC. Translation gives CASSYREGTGEQFF.

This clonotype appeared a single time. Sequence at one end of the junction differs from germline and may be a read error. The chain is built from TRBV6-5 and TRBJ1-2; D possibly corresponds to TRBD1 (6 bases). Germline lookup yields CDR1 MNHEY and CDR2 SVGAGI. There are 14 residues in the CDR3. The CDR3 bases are TGTGCCAGCAGTTACCATGGACAGACCTATGGCTTCACCTTC. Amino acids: CASSYHGQTYGFTF.

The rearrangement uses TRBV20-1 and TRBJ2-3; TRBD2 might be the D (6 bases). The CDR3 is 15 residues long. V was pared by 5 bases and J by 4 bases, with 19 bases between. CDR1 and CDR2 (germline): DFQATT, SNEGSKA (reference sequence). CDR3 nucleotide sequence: TGCAGTGCTCCTTTCCGAGGACTACTGGCAGATACGCAGTATTTT. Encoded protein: CSAPFRGLLADTQYF.

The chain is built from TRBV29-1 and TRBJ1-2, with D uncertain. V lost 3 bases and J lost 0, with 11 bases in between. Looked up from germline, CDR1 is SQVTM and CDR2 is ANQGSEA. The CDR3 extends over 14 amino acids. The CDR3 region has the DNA TGCAGCGTTGATCCGGCAGGAACTAACTATGGCTACACCTTC. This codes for CSVDPAGTNYGYTF.

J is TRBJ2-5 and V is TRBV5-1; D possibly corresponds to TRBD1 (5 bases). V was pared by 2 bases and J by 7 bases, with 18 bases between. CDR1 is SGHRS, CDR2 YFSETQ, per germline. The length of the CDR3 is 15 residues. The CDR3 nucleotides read TGCGCCAGCAGCTTAGGGGCGCTGGGGTCAGGGACCCAGTACTTC. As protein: CASSLGALGSGTQYF.

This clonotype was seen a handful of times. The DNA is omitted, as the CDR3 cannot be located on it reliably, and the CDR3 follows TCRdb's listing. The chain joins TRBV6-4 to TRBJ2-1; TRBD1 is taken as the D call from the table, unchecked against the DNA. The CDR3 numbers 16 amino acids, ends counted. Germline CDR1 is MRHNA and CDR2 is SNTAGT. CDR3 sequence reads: CASSSGQGAHHNEQFF.

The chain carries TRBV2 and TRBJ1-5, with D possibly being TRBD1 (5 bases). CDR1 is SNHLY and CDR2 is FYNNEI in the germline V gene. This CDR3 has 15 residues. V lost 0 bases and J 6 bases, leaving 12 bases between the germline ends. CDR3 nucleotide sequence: TGTGCCAGCAGTGAAGCCCCTGGGGCCAGTCAGCCCCAGCATTTT. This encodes CASSEAPGASQPQHF.

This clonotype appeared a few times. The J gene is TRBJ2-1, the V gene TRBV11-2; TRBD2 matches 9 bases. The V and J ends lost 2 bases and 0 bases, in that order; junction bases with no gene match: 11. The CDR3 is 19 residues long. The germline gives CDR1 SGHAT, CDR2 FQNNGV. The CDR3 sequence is CASSLSSGGHPSSYNEQFF. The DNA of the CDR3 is TGTGCCAGCAGCTTATCGAGCGGGGGGCACCCCAGCTCCTACAATGAGCAGTTCTTC.

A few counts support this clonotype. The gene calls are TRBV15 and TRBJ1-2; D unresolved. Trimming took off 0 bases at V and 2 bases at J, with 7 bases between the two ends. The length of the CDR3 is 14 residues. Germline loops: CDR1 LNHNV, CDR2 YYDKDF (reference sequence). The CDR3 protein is CATSRDLGNYGYTF. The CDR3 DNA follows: TGTGCCACCAGCAGAGATCTTGGCAACTATGGCTACACCTTC.

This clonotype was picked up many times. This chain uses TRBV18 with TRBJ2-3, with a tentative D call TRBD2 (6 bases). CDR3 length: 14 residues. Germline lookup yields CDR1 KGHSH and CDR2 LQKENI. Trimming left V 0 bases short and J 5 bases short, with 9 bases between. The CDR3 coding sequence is TGTGCCAGCTCACCACCGTCCGGGGGAGATACGCAGTATTTT. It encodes CASSPPSGGDTQYF.

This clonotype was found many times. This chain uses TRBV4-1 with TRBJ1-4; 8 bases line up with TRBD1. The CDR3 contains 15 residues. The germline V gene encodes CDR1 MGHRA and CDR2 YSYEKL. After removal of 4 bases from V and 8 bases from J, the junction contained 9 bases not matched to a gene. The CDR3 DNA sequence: TGCGCCAGCAGCCCTATGACAGGGGCGGGGGAAAAACTGTTTTTT. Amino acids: CASSPMTGAGEKLFF.

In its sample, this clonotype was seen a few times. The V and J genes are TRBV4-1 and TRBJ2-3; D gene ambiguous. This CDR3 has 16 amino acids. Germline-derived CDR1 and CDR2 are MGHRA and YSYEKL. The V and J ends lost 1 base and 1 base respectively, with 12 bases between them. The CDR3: CASSQGLRRGTDTQYF. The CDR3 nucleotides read TGCGCCAGCAGCCAAGGACTCCGTAGGGGCACAGATACGCAGTATTTT.

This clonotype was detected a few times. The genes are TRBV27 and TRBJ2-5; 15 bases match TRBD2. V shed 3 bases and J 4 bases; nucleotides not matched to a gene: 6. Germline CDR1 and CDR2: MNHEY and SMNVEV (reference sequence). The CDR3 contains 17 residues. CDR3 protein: CASSLGLAGGRGETQYF. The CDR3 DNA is TGTGCCAGCAGTTTGGGACTAGCGGGGGGCCGAGGAGAGACCCAGTACTTC.

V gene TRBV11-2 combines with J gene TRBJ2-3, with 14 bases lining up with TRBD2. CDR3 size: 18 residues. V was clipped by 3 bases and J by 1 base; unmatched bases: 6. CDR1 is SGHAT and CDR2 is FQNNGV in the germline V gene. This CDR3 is CASSFGTSGGWGTDTQYF. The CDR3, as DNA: TGTGCCAGCAGCTTCGGGACTAGCGGGGGTTGGGGCACAGATACGCAGTATTTT.

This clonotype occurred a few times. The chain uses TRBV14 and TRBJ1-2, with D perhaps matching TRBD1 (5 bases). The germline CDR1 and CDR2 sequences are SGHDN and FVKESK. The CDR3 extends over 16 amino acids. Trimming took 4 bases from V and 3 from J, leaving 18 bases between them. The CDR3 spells CASSPRGVGRDYGYTF. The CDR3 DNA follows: TGTGCCAGCAGCCCCCGAGGGGTCGGCAGGGACTATGGCTACACCTTC.

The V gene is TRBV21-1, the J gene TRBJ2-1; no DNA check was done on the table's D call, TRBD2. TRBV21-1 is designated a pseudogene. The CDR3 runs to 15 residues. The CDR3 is CASSKGRLEDNEQFF. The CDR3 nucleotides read TGTGCCAGCAGCAAAGGAAGACTAGAGGACAATGAGCAGTTCTTC.

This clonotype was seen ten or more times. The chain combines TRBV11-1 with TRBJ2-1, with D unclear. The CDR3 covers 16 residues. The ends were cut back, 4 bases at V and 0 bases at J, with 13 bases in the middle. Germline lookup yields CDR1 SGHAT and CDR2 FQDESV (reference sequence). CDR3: CASSYDTVSSYNEQFF. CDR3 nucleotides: TGTGCCAGCAGCTACGACACCGTAAGCTCCTACAATGAGCAGTTCTTC.

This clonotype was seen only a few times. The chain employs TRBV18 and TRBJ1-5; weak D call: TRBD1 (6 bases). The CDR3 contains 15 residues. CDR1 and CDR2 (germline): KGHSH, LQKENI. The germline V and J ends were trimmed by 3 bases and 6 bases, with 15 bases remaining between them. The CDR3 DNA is TGTGCCAGCTCACCGACTCAGGGGTCCGGTCAGCCCCAGCATTTT. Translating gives CASSPTQGSGQPQHF.

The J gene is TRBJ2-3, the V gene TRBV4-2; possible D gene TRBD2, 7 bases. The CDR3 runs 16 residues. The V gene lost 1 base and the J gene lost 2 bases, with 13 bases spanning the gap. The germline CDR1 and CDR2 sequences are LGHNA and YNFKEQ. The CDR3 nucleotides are TGTGCCAGCAGCCAAGGGGAGGGGGGTCTCACAGATACGCAGTATTTT. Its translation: CASSQGEGGLTDTQYF.

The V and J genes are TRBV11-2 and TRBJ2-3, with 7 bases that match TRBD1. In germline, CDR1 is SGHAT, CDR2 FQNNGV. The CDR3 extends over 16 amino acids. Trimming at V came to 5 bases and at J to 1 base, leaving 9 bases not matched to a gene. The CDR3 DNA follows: TGTGCCAGCAGCCAACTTGACAGGGCCGGCACAGATACGCAGTATTTT. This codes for CASSQLDRAGTDTQYF.

The CDR3 coding sequence is TGTGCCAGCAGTCCGACAGGGAAGTCCTACGAGCAGTACTTC. Amino acids: CASSPTGKSYEQYF. The rearrangement links TRBV11-2 to TRBJ2-7; TRBD1 agrees at 7 bases. This CDR3 is built from 14 residues. CDR1 and CDR2 from the germline V gene are SGHAT and FQNNGV. The J segment lost 1 base and the V segment lost 6 bases, leaving 6 bases of the junction unmatched.

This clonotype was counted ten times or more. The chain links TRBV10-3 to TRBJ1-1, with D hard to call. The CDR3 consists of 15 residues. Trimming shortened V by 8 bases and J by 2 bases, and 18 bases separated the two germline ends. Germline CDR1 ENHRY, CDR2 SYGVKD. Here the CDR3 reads CAIGATADLNTEAFF. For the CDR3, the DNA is TGTGCCATCGGAGCCACAGCAGACCTAAACACTGAAGCTTTCTTT.

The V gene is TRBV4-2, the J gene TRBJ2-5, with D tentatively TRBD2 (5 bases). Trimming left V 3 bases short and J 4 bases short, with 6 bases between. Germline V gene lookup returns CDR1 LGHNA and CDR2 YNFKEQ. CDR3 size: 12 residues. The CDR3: CASSHAGETQYF. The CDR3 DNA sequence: TGTGCCAGCAGCCACGCGGGAGAGACCCAGTACTTC.

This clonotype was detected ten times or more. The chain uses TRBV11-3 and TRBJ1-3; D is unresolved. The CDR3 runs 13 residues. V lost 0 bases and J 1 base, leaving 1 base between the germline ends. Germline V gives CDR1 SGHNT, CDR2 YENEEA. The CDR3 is CASSLDSGNTIYF. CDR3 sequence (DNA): TGTGCCAGCAGCTTAGATTCTGGAAACACCATATATTTT.

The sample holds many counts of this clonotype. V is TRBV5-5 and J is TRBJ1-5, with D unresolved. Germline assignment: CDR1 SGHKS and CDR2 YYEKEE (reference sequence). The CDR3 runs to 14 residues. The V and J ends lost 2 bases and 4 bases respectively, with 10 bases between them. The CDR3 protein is CASSLGTRNQPQHF. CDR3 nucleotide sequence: TGTGCCAGCAGCTTAGGCACGAGAAATCAGCCCCAGCATTTT.

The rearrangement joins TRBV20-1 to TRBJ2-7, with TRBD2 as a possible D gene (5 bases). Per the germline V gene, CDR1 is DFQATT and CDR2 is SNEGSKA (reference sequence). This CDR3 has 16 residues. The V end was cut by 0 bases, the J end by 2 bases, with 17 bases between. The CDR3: CSARDRGSHQPYEQYF. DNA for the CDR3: TGCAGTGCTAGAGATCGCGGGTCACATCAGCCCTACGAGCAGTACTTC.